This T cell receptor beta chain was identified during a study of blood T cell repertoires in COVID-19. Study-wide context: The samples span acute and convalescent COVID-19 from the United States, Italy and Spain.

The CDR3 is 13 residues long. Germline CDR1 ENHRY, CDR2 SYGVKD. Trimming left V 2 bases short and J 10 bases short, with 9 bases between. Method: immunoSEQ multiplex PCR; TCRdb's copy keeps in-frame clones and lacks some. The sample consists of approximately 220,000 clones, approximately 87% of them appearing once. This chain uses TRBV10-3 with TRBJ1-6; D gene ambiguous. The clonotype originates from a man between 60 and 75 years old who had recovered from COVID-19. Material: peripheral blood. CDR3 amino acids: CAISENEGSPLHF. The CDR3 DNA reads as TGTGCCATCAGTGAGAACGAGGGATCACCCCTCCACTTT.